This TCR beta chain was observed in a study of molecular identifiers for immune sequencing clone quantification. TCRdb processed the PCR reads anew with MiXCR; each CDR3 protein has one entry. The sample has about half a million distinct CDR3 sequences, 25% seen once. The clonotype was recovered from a human donor in good health. Some libraries in this study had Jurkat cell RNA spiked in. The source material was naive CD8+ T cells from blood, with Jurkat cell RNA spiked in. Subset reported: FACS-sorted CD8+CD4-CCR7+CD45RA+ naive T cells.

The CDR3 DNA sequence: TGTGCTAGTGTCGACAGCATGGCGAACACTGAAGCTTTCTTT. This sequence encodes CASVDSMANTEAFF. This chain links TRBV12-5 with TRBJ1-1; a weak D match, TRBD1 (5 bases). V shed 7 bases and J shed 1 base, with 13 bases lying between them. Per the germline V gene, CDR1 is LGHNT and CDR2 is FRNRAP. This CDR3 spans 14 amino acids.